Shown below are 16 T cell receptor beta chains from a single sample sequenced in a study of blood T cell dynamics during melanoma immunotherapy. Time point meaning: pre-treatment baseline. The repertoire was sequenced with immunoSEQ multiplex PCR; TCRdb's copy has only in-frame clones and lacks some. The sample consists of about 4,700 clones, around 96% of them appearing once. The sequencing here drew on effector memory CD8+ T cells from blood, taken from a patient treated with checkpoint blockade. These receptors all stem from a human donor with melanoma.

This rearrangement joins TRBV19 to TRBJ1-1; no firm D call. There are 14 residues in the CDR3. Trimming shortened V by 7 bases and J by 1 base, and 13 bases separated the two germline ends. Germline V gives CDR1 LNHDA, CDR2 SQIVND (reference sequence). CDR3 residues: CASTTGSSNTEAFF. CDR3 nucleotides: TGTGCCAGTACTACGGGGAGCTCGAACACTGAAGCTTTCTTT.

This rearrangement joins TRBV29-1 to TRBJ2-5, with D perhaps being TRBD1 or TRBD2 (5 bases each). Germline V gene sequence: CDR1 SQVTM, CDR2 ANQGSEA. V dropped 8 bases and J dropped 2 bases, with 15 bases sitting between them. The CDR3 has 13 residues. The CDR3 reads CSTRDGPQETQYF. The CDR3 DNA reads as TGCAGCACGAGGGACGGCCCTCAAGAGACCCAGTACTTC.

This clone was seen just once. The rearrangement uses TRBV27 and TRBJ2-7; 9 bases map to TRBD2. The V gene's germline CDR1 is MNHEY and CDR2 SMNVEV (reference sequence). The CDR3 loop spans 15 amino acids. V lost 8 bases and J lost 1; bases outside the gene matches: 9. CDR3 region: CASRASGTPSYEQYF. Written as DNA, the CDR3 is TGTGCCAGCCGGGCTAGCGGGACCCCTTCCTACGAGCAGTACTTC.

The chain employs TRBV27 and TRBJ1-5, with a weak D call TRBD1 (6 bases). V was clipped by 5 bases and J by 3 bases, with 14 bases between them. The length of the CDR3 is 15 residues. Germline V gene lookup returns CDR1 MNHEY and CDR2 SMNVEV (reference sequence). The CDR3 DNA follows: TGTGCCAGCAGTCCCAGGGGAGGGAACAATCAGCCCCAGCATTTT. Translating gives CASSPRGGNNQPQHF.

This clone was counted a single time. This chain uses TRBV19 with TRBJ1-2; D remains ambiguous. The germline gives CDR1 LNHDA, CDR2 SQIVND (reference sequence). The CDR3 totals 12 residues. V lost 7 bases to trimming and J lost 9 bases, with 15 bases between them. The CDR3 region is CASTAEVPRYTF. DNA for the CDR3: TGTGCCAGTACCGCAGAAGTGCCTCGCTACACCTTC.

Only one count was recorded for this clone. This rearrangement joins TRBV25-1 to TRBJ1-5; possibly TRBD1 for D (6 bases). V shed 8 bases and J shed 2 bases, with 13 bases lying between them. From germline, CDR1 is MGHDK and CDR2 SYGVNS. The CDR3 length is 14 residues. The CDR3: CASGAGVGNQPQHF. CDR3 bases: TGTGCCAGCGGGGCAGGGGTTGGCAATCAGCCCCAGCATTTT.

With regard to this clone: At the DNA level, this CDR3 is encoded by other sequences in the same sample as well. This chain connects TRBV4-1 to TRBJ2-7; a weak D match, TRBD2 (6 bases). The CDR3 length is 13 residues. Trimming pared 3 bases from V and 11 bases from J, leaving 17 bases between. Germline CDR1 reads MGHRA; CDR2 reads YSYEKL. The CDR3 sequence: CASSQAARGSKYF. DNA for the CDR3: TGCGCCAGCAGCCAGGCGGCCCGGGGGAGTAAGTACTTC.

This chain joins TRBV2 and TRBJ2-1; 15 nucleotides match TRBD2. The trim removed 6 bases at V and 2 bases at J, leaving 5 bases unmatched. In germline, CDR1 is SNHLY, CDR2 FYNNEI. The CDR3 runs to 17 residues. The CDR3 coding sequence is TGTGCCAGCAGGGGACTAGCGGGAGGAGGGACCTACAATGAGCAGTTCTTC. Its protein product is CASRGLAGGGTYNEQFF. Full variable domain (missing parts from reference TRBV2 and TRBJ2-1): EPEVTQTPSHQVTQMGQEVILRCVPISNHLYFYWYRQILGQKVEFLVSFYNNEISEKSEIFDDQFSVERPDGSNFTLKIRSTKLEDSAMYFCASRGLAGGGTYNEQFFGPGTRLTVL.

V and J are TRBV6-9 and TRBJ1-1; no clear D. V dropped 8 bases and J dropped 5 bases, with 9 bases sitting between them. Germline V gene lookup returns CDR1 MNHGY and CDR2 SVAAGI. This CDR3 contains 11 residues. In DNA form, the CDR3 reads TGTGCCAGCGAGAATGTGACTGAAGCTTTCTTT. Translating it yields CASENVTEAFF.

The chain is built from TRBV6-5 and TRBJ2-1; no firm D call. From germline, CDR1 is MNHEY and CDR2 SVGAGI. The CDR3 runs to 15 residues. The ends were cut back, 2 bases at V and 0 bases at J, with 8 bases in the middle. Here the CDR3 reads CASSYLDSSYNEQFF. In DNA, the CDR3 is TGTGCCAGCAGTTACCTCGATAGCTCCTACAATGAGCAGTTCTTC.

CDR3 DNA sequence: TGTGCCACACGGGGGGTTCACCGAACCGGGGAGCTGTTTTTT. It encodes CATRGVHRTGELFF. The gene calls are TRBV6-5 and TRBJ2-2; 7 positions agree with TRBD2. Germline V lookup: CDR1 MNHEY, CDR2 SVGAGI. This CDR3 is built from 14 residues. J lost 5 bases, V lost 10 bases, and 10 bases had no gene match.

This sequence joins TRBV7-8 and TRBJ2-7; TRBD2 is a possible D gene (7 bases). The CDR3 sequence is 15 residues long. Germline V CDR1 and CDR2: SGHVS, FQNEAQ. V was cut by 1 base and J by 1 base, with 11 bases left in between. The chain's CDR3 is CASSLVGGASYEQYF. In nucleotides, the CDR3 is TGTGCCAGCAGCTTAGTAGGGGGGGCTTCCTACGAGCAGTACTTC.

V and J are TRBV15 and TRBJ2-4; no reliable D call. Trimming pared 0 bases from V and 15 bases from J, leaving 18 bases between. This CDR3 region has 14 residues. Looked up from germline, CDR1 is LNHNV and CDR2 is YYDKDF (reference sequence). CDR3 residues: CATSRDGNSQEVYF. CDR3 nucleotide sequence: TGTGCCACCAGCAGAGATGGGAACAGCCAAGAGGTGTACTTC.

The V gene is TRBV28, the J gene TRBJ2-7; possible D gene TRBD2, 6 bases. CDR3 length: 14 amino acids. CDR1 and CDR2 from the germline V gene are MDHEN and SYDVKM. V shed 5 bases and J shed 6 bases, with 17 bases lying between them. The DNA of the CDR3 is TGTGCCAGCAGTCCCGGGACTCCTAGAAGCGAGCAGTACTTC. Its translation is CASSPGTPRSEQYF. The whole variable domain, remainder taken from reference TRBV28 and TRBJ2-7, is DVKVTQSSRYLVKRTGEKVFLECVQDMDHENMFWYRQDPGLGLRLIYFSYDVKMKEKGDIPEGYSVSREKKERFSLILESASTNQTSMYLCASSPGTPRSEQYFGPGTRLTVT.

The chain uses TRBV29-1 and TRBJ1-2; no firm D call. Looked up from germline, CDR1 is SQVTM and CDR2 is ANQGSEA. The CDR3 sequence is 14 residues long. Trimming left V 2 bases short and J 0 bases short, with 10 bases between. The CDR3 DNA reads TGCAGCGTTGAAATGGCAGGAGCTAACTATGGCTACACCTTC. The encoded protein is CSVEMAGANYGYTF. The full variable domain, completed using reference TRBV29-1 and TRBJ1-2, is SAVISQKPSRDICQRGTSLTIQCQVDSQVTMMFWYRQQPGQSLTLIATANQGSEATYESGFVIDKFPISRPNLTFSTLTVSNMSPEDSSIYLCSVEMAGANYGYTFGSGTRLTVV.

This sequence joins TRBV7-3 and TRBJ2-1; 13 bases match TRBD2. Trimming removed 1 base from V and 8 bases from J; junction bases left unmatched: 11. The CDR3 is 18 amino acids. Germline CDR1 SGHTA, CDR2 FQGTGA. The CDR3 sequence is CASSLSGTSGNWFHEQFF. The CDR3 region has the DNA TGTGCCAGCAGCTTAAGCGGGACTAGCGGGAATTGGTTCCATGAGCAGTTCTTC.